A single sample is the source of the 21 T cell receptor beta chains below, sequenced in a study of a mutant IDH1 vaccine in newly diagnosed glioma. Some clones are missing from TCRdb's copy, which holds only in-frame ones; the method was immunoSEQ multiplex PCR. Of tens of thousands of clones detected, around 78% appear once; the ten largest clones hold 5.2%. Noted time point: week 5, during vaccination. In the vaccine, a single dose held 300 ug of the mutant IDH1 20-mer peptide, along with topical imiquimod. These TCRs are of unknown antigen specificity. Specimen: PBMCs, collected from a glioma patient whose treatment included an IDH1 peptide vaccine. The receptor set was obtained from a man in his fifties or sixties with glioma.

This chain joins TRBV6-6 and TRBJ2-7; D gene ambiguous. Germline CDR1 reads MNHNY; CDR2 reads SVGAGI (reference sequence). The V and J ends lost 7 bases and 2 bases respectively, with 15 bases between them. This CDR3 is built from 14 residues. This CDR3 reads CASKKGAETYEQYF. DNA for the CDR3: TGTGCCAGCAAGAAGGGCGCCGAGACCTACGAGCAGTACTTC.

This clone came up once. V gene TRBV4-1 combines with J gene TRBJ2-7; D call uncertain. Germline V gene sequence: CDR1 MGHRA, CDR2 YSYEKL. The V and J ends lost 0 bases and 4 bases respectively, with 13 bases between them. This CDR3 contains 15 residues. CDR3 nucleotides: TGCGCCAGCAGCCAAGATTCGGCAGGCTCATACGAGCAGTACTTC. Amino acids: CASSQDSAGSYEQYF.

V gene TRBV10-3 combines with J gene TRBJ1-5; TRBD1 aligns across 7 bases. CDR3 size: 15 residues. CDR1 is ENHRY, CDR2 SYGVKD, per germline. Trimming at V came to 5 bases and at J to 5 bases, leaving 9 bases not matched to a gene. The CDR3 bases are TGTGCCATCAGTACAGGGGCGGTCGGTCATCAGCCCCAGCATTTT. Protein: CAISTGAVGHQPQHF.

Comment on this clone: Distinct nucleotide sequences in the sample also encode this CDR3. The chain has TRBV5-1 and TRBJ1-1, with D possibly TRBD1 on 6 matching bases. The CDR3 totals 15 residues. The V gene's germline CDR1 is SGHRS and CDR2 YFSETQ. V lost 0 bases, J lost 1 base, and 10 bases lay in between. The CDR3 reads CASSLARGWNTEAFF. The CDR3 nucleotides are TGCGCCAGCAGCTTGGCCAGGGGTTGGAACACTGAAGCTTTCTTT. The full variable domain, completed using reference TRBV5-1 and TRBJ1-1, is KAGVTQTPRYLIKTRGQQVTLSCSPISGHRSVSWYQQTPGQGLQFLFEYFSETQRNKGNFPGRFSGRQFSNSRSEMNVSTLELGDSALYLCASSLARGWNTEAFFGQGTRLTVV.

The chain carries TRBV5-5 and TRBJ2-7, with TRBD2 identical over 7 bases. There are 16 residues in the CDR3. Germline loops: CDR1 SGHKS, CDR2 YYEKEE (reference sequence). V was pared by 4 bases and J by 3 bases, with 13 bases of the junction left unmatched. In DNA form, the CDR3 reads TGTGCCAGCAGCCGGGGGGTTCGAGGGCGATACTACGAGCAGTACTTC. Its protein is CASSRGVRGRYYEQYF.

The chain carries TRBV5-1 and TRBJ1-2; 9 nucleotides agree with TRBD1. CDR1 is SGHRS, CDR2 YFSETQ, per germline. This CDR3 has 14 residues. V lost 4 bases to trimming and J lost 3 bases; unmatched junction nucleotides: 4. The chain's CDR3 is CASSRGQGYYGYTF. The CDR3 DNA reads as TGCGCCAGCAGCAGGGGACAGGGATACTATGGCTACACCTTC. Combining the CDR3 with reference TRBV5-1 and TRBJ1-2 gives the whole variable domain KAGVTQTPRYLIKTRGQQVTLSCSPISGHRSVSWYQQTPGQGLQFLFEYFSETQRNKGNFPGRFSGRQFSNSRSEMNVSTLELGDSALYLCASSRGQGYYGYTFGSGTRLTVV.

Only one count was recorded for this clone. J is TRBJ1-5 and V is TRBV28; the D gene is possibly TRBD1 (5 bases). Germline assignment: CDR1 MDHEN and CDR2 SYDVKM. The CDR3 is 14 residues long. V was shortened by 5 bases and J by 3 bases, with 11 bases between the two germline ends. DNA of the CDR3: TGTGCCAGCAGTCCCGGGGGGGACAATCAGCCCCAGCATTTT. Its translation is CASSPGGDNQPQHF.

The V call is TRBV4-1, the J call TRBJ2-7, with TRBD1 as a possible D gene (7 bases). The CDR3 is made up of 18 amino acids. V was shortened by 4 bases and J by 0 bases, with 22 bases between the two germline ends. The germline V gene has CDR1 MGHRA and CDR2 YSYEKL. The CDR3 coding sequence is TGCGCCAGCAGCCGGATGGAAGGGGGCGGCGGGGACTCCTACGAGCAGTACTTC. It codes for CASSRMEGGGGDSYEQYF.

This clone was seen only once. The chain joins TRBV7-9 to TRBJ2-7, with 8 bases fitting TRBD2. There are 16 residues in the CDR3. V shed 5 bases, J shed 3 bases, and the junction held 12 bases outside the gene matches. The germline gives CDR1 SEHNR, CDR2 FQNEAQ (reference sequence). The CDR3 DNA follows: TGTGCCAGCAGCATACCGGGACTAGTAATTAACTACGAGCAGTACTTC. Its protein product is CASSIPGLVINYEQYF.

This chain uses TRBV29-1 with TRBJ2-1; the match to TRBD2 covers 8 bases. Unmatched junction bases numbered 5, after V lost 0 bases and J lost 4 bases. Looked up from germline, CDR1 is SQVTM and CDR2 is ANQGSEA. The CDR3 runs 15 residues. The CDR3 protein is CSVEEGRGVYNEQFF. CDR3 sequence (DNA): TGCAGCGTTGAAGAAGGGCGGGGGGTTTACAATGAGCAGTTCTTC.

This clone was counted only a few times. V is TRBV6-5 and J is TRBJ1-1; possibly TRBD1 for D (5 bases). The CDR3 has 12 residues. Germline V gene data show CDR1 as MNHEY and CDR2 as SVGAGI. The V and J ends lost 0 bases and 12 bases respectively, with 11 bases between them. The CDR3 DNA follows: TGTGCCAGCAGTTACTCGGGACTCCCGTCTTTCTTT. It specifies CASSYSGLPSFF.

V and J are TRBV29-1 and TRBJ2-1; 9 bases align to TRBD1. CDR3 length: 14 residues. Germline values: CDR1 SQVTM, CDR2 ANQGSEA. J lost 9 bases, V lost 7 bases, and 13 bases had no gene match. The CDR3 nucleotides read TGCAGCGCCCGACAGGGGGGGAGAATTAGTGAGCAGTTCTTC. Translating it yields CSARQGGRISEQFF.

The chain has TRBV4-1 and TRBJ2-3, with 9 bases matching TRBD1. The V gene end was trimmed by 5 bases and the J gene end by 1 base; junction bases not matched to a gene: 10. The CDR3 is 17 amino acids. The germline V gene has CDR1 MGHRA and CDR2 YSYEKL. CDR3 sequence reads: CASSLRRTGEGTDTQYF. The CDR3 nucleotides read TGCGCCAGCAGCTTACGCCGGACAGGGGAGGGCACAGATACGCAGTATTTT.

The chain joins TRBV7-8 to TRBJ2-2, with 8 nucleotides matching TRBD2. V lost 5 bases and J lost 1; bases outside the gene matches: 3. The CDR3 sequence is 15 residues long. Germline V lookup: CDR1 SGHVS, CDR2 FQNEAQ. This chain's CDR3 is CASSRTSRNTGELFF. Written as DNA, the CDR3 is TGTGCCAGCAGCCGGACTAGCAGGAACACCGGGGAGCTGTTTTTT.

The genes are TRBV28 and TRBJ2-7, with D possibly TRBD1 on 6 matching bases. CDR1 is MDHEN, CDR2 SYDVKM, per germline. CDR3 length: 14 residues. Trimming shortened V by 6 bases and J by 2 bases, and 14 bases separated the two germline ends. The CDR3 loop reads CASSPDRHPYEQYF. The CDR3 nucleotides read TGTGCCAGCAGCCCTGACAGGCATCCCTACGAGCAGTACTTC.

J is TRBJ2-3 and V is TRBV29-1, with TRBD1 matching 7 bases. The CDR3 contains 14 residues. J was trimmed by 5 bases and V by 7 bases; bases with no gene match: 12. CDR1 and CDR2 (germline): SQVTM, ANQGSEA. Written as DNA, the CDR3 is TGCAGCGATATTCAGGGGGTTGGGTTAGATACGCAGTATTTT. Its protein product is CSDIQGVGLDTQYF.

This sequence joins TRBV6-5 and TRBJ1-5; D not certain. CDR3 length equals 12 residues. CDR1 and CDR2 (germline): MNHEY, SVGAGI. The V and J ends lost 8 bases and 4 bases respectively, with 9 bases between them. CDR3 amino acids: CASGSVNQPQHF. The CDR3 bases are TGTGCCAGCGGGTCGGTAAATCAGCCCCAGCATTTT.

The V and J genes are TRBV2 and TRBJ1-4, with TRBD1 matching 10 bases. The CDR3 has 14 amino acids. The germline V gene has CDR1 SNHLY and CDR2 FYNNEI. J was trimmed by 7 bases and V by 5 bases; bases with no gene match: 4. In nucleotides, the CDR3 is TGTGCCAGCAGTCCCGGGACAGGGGTTGAAAAACTGTTTTTT. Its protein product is CASSPGTGVEKLFF.

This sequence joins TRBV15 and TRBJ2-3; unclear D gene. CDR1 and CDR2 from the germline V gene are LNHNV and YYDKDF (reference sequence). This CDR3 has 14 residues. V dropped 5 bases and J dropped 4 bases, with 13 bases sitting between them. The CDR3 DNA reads TGTGCCACCAGCGCCTCCATGTGGGCAGATACGCAGTATTTT. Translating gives CATSASMWADTQYF.

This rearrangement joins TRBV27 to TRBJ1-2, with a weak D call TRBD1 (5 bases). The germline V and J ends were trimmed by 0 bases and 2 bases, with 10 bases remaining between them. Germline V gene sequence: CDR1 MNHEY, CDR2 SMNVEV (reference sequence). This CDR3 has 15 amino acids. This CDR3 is CASSLSGGRNYGYTF. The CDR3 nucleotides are TGTGCCAGCAGTTTATCGGGGGGGAGAAACTATGGCTACACCTTC.

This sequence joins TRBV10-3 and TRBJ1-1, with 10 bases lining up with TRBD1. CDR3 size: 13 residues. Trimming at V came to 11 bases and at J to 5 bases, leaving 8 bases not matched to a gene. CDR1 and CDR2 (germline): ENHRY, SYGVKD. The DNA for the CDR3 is TGTGCCGCCGGGACAGGGGAGTGGACTGAAGCTTTCTTT. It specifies CAAGTGEWTEAFF.